This T cell receptor beta chain was obtained from a study of OX40 agonist ivuxolimab in advanced cancers. A word on this clone: Its antigen is still unknown.

Clones were sequenced by immunoSEQ multiplex PCR, and TCRdb holds only the in-frame ones, with some missing. The profile shows 60,000 or so clones, 80% to 85% of them singletons. The study's findings and limits: More expanded clones were found, on average, in CD8+ than in CD4+ T cells.

Per germline, CDR1 MRHNA and CDR2 SNTAGT. This CDR3 has 17 residues. Trimming cost V 5 bases and J 4 bases, with 21 bases left between them. The gene calls are TRBV6-4 and TRBJ2-1; D unclear. The TCR was taken from an adult with an advanced solid tumor such as melanoma, head and neck, liver or kidney cancer. Material: CD4+ or CD8+ T cells sorted from blood, obtained in a trial of the OX40 agonist ivuxolimab. The CDR3 coding sequence is TGTGCCAGCAGTCCCCCCCCTTGGGCAGGAGTTTACAATGAGCAGTTCTTC. Translating gives CASSPPPWAGVYNEQFF.